The 5 T cell receptor beta chains presented below share a single source sample, sequenced in a study of cytomegalovirus exposure and HLA in healthy donors. In the PCR, 60 Vbeta and 13 Jbeta primers were used. The protocol was immunoSEQ multiplex PCR, while the TCRdb copy is restricted to in-frame clones and leaves out a portion. The sample gives about 100,000 clones, 79% of which show up once; approximately 4.1% is in the top ten. Sequencing used PBMCs. Every receptor here comes from a female donor in good health and CMV-seropositive.

This clone occurred a few times. At one end, the junction sequence differs from germline, possibly due to a read error. The chain recombines TRBV6-1 with TRBJ2-6; 8 bases align to TRBD1. This CDR3 has 15 amino acids. The germline CDR1 and CDR2 sequences are MNHNS and SASEGT. The chain's CDR3 is CASSQTGAGANGLTF. The CDR3 nucleotides are TGTGCCAGCAGTCAGACAGGGGCTGGGGCCAACGGCCTGACTTTC.

The chain joins TRBV30 to TRBJ2-3; 13 bases fit TRBD2. V was pared by 0 bases and J by 5 bases, with 2 bases of the junction left unmatched. Germline V gene data show CDR1 as GTSNPN and CDR2 as SVGIG (reference sequence). This CDR3 is 15 amino acids long. This chain's CDR3 is CAWSVRTSGGDTQYF. The CDR3 DNA reads TGTGCCTGGAGTGTCCGGACTAGCGGGGGAGATACGCAGTATTTT.

This sequence joins TRBV10-2 and TRBJ1-2, with D possibly being TRBD1 (6 bases). Between the trimmed V and J ends, which lost 7 bases and 8 bases, there was a span of 17 bases. This CDR3 has 13 amino acids. Germline values: CDR1 WSHSY, CDR2 SAAADI. CDR3 DNA sequence: TGCGCCAGCACCCAACAGGGAATGAGGGGCTACACCTTC. Protein: CASTQQGMRGYTF.

This clone turned up a few times. V gene TRBV7-9 combines with J gene TRBJ1-1; D is possibly TRBD1 (6 bases). Trimming stripped 3 bases from V and 1 base from J, with 12 bases between. CDR3 length equals 15 residues. Germline V gene data show CDR1 as SEHNR and CDR2 as FQNEAQ (reference sequence). The CDR3 loop reads CASSFGQRSNTEAFF. CDR3 coding DNA: TGTGCCAGCAGCTTCGGACAGAGATCGAACACTGAAGCTTTCTTT. Looking up the rest from reference TRBV7-9 and TRBJ1-1 gives the full variable domain: DTGVSQNPRHKITKRGQNVTFRCDPISEHNRLYWYRQTLGQGPEFLTYFQNEAQLEKSRLLSDRFSAERPKGSFSTLEIQRTEQGDSAMYLCASSFGQRSNTEAFFGQGTRLTVV.

The chain combines TRBV11-2 with TRBJ2-7, with D tentatively TRBD1 (6 bases). CDR1 SGHAT and CDR2 FQNNGV come from the germline V gene. The V and J ends lost 5 bases and 2 bases respectively, with 28 bases between them. This CDR3 has 19 amino acids. The CDR3 loop is CASSARMAAGQILPYEQYF. CDR3 DNA sequence: TGTGCCAGCAGCGCACGGATGGCCGCCGGACAGATCCTTCCCTACGAGCAGTACTTC. Combining the CDR3 with reference TRBV11-2 and TRBJ2-7 gives the whole variable domain EAGVAQSPRYKIIEKRQSVAFWCNPISGHATLYWYQQILGQGPKLLIQFQNNGVVDDSQLPKDRFSAERLKGVDSTLKIQPAKLEDSAVYLCASSARMAAGQILPYEQYFGPGTRLTVT.